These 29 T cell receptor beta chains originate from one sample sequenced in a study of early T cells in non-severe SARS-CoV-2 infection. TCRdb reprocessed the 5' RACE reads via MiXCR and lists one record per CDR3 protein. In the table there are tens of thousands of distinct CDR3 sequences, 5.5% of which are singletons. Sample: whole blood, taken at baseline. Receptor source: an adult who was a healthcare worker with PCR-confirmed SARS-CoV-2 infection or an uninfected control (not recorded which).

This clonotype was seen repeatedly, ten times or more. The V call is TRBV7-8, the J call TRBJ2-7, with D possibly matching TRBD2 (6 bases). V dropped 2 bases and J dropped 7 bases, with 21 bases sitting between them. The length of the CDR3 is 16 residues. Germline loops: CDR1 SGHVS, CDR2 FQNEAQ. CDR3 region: CASSLTERRGTLEQYF. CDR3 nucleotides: TGTGCCAGCAGCTTAACGGAGAGGCGGGGTACGTTGGAGCAGTACTTC.

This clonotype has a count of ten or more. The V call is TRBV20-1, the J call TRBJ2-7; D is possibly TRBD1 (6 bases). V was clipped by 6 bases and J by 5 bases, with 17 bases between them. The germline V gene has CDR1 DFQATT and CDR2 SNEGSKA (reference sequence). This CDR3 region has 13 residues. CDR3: CSAPNPQGNEQYF. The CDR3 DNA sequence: TGCAGTGCGCCCAACCCACAGGGTAACGAGCAGTACTTC.

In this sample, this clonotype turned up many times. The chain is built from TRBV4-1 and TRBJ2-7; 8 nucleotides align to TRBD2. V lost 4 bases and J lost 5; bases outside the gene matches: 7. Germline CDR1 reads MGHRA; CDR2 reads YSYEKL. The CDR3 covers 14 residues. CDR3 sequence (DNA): TGCGCCAGCAGCCGAGGTATGACTAGCGACGAGCAGTACTTC. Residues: CASSRGMTSDEQYF.

The CDR3: CASSLAPGSTKNIQYF. The DNA of the CDR3 is TGTGCCAGCAGCTTAGCGCCCGGCAGCACCAAAAACATTCAGTACTTC. This chain joins TRBV7-2 and TRBJ2-4; D not certain. The CDR3 is 16 amino acids. The V gene's germline CDR1 is SGHTA and CDR2 FQGNSA. V lost 0 bases to trimming and J lost 2 bases, with 11 bases between them.

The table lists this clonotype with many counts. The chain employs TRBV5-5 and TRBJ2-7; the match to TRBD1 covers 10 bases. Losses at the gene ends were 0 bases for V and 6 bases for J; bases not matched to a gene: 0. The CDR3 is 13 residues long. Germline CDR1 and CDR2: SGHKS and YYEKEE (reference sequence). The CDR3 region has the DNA TGTGCCAGCAGCTTGGGGACAGGGGGCGAGCAGTACTTC. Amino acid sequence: CASSLGTGGEQYF.

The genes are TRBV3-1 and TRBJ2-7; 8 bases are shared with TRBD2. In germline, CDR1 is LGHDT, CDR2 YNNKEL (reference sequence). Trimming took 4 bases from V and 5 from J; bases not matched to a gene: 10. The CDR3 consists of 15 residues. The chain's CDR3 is CASSPLTSVRDEQYF. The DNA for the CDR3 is TGTGCCAGCAGCCCCTTGACTAGCGTCCGCGACGAGCAGTACTTC.

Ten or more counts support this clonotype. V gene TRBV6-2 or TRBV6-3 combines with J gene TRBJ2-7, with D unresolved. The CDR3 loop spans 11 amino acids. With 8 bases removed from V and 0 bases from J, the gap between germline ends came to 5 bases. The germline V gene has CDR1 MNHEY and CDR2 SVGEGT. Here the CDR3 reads CASGPSYEQYF. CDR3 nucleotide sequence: TGTGCCAGCGGTCCCTCCTACGAGCAGTACTTC.

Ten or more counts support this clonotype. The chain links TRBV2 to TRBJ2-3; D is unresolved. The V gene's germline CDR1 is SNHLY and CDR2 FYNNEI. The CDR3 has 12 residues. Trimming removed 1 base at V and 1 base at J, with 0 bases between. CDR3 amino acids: CASSEGTDTQYF. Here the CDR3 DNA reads TGTGCCAGCAGTGAAGGCACAGATACGCAGTATTTT. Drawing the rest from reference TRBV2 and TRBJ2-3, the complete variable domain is EPEVTQTPSHQVTQMGQEVILRCVPISNHLYFYWYRQILGQKVEFLVSFYNNEISEKSEIFDDQFSVERPDGSNFTLKIRSTKLEDSAMYFCASSEGTDTQYFGPGTRLTVL.

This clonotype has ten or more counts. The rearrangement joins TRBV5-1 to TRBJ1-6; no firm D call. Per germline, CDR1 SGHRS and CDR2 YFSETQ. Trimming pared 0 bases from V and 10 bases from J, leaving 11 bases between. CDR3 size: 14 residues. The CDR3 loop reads CASSLEGGRSPLHF. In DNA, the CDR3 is TGCGCCAGCAGCTTGGAGGGTGGTCGATCACCCCTCCACTTT.

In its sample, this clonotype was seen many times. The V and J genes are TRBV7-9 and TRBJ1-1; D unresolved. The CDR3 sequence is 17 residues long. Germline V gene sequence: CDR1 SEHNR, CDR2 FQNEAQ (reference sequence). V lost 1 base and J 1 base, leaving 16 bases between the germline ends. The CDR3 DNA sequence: TGTGCCAGCAGCTTAGATCACGGCTCCCGCCCGAACACTGAAGCTTTCTTT. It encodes CASSLDHGSRPNTEAFF.

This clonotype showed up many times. This chain's CDR3 is CASSPRPPGEAFF. DNA of the CDR3: TGTGCCAGCAGCCCTCGGCCTCCTGGTGAAGCTTTCTTT. V is TRBV11-1 and J is TRBJ1-1, with no clear D. The germline CDR1 and CDR2 sequences are SGHAT and FQDESV (reference sequence). This CDR3 region has 13 residues. V lost 5 bases to trimming and J lost 7 bases, with 14 bases between them.

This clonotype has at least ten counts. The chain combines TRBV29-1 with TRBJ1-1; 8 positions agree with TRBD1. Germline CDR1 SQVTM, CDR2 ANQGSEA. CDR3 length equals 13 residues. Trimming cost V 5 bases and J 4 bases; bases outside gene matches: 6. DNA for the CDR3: TGCAGCGTTCGACAGGGGACCATCACTGAAGCTTTCTTT. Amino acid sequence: CSVRQGTITEAFF.

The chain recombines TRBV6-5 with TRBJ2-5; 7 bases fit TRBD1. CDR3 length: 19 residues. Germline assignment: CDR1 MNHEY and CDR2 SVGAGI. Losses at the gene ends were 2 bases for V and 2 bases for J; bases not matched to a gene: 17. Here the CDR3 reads CASSYAAKEPGTEQETQYF. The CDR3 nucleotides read TGTGCCAGCAGTTACGCCGCGAAGGAACCGGGGACAGAGCAAGAGACCCAGTACTTC.

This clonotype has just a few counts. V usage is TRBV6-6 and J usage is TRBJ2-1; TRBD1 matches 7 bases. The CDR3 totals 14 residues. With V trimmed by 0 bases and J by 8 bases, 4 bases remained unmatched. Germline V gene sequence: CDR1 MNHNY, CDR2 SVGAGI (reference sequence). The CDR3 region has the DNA TGTGCCAGCAGTTACTCGACAGGGTCCCATGAGCAGTTCTTC. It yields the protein CASSYSTGSHEQFF.

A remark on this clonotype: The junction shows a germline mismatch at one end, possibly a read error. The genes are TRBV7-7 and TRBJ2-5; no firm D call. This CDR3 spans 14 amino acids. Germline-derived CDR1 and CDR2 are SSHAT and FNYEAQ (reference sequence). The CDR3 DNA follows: TGTGCTAGCAGCTTAGTTACCTCCGGGGAGACCCAGTACTTC. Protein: CASSLVTSGETQYF.

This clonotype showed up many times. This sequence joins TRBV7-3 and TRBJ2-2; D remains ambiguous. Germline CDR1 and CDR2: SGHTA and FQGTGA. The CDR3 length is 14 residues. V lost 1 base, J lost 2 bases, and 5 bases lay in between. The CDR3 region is CASSLMGNTGELFF. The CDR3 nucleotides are TGTGCCAGCAGCTTAATGGGAAACACCGGGGAGCTGTTTTTT.

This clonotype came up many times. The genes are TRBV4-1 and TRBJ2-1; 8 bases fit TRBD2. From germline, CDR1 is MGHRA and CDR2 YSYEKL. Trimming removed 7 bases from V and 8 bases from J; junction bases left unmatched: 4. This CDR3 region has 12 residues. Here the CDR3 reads CASNGGGHEQFF. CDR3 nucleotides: TGCGCCAGCAACGGGGGGGGGCATGAGCAGTTCTTC.

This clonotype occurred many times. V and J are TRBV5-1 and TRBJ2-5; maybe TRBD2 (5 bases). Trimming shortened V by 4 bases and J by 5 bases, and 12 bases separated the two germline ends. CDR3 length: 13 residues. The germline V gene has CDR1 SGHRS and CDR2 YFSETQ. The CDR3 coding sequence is TGCGCCAGCAGCCCGAGTAGCGTCGAGACCCAGTACTTC. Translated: CASSPSSVETQYF.

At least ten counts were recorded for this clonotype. CDR3 sequence (DNA): TGTGCCAGCAGCTTAGCGCCCGGGGTCGGTTACGAGCAGTACTTC. Translating it yields CASSLAPGVGYEQYF. The chain recombines TRBV7-2 with TRBJ2-7; a weak D match, TRBD2 (5 bases). The CDR3 totals 15 residues. V was shortened by 0 bases and J by 4 bases, with 13 bases between the two germline ends. Germline lookup yields CDR1 SGHTA and CDR2 FQGNSA.

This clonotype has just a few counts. Here the CDR3 reads CATSVLGRLEQTPEAFF. The CDR3 nucleotides read TGTGCCACCAGCGTTTTGGGACGGCTAGAACAGACTCCTGAAGCTTTCTTT. The J gene is TRBJ1-1, the V gene TRBV15, with D possibly TRBD1 on 5 matching bases. Trimming pared 5 bases from V and 6 bases from J, leaving 25 bases between. The CDR3 contains 17 residues. Germline values: CDR1 LNHNV, CDR2 YYDKDF (reference sequence).

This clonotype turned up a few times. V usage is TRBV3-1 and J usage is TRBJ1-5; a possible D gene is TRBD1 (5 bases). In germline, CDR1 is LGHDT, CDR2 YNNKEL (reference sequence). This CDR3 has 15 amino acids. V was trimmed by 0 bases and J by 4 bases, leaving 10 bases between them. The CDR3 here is CASSQDIRVNQPQHF. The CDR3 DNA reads TGTGCCAGCAGCCAAGATATCAGGGTGAATCAGCCCCAGCATTTT.

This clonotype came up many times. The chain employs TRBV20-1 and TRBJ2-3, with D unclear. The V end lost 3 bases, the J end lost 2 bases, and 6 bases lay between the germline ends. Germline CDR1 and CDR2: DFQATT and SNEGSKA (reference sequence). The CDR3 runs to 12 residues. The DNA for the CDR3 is TGCAGTGCTAGCGGAGTCACAGATACGCAGTATTTT. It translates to CSASGVTDTQYF.

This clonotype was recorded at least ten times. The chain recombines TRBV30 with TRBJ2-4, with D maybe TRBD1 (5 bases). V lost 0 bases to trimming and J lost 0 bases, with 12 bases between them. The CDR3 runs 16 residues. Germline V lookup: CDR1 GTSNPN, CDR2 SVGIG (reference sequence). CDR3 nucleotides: TGTGCCTGGAGTGTACGACAGTTACTAGCCAAAAACATTCAGTACTTC. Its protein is CAWSVRQLLAKNIQYF.

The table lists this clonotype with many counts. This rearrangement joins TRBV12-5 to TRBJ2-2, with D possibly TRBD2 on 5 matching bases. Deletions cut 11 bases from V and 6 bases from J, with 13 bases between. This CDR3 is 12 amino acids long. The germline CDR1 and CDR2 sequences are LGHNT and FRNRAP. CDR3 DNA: TGTGCTCCTGAGGGTATCGCCGGGGAGCTGTTTTTT. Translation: CAPEGIAGELFF.

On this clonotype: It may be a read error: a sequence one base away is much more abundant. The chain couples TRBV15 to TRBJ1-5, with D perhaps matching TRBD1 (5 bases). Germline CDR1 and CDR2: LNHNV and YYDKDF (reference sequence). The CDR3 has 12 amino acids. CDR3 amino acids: CVTSRVLQPQHF. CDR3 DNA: TGTGTCACCAGCAGGGTCCTCCAGCCCCAGCATTTT.

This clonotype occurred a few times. CDR3: CASSYIMSTGQNEQFF. The CDR3 nucleotides are TGTGCCAGCAGTTATATTATGAGTACAGGGCAAAATGAGCAGTTCTTC. This rearrangement joins TRBV6-5 to TRBJ2-1, with D possibly matching TRBD1 (6 bases). Deletions cut 3 bases from V and 7 bases from J, with 19 bases between. This CDR3 comprises 16 residues. Germline V gene data show CDR1 as MNHEY and CDR2 as SVGAGI.

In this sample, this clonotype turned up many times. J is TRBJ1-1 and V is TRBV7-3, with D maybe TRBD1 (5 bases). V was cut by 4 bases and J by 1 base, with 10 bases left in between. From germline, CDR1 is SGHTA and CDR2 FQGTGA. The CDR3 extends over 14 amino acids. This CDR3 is CASSSLGGNTEAFF. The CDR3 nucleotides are TGTGCCAGCAGCTCACTGGGGGGGAACACTGAAGCTTTCTTT.

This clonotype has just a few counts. CDR3 DNA: TGCGCCAGCACTGGAGACAGGGGATCCTACGAGCAGTACTTC. Translation gives CASTGDRGSYEQYF. The rearrangement joins TRBV5-1 to TRBJ2-7; TRBD1 aligns across 8 bases. The V and J ends lost 6 bases and 1 base, in that order; junction bases with no gene match: 6. Germline-derived CDR1 and CDR2 are SGHRS and YFSETQ. The CDR3 contains 14 residues.

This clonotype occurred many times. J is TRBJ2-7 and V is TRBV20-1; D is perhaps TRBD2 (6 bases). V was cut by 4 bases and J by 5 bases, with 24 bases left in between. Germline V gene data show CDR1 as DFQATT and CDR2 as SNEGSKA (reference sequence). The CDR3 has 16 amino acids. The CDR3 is CSAITSWGGRRDEQYF. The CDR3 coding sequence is TGCAGTGCTATTACCTCTTGGGGAGGAAGACGGGACGAGCAGTACTTC.